What follows are 12 T cell receptor beta chains derived from one specimen sequenced in a study of blood T cell repertoires in COVID-19. Clones were read by immunoSEQ multiplex PCR, and TCRdb kept only the in-frame ones, dropping some. The sample holds 250,000 to 300,000 clones; roughly 80% are singletons and the top ten take roughly 4%. Sequenced input: PBMCs or T cells enriched from blood (not recorded which). The receptors originated from a man aged 30 to 45 with acute COVID-19.

This CDR3 reads CASSLDPPSSLDTQYF. DNA of the CDR3: TGTGCCAGCAGCTTAGATCCCCCCTCCTCGTTAGATACGCAGTATTTT. The chain couples TRBV11-3 to TRBJ2-3, with D hard to call. Trimming took 0 bases from V and 5 from J, leaving 15 bases between them. Germline V gene sequence: CDR1 SGHNT, CDR2 YENEEA. CDR3 size: 16 residues.

The chain is built from TRBV24-1 and TRBJ2-1; tentatively, D is TRBD1 (6 bases). The CDR3 has 12 residues. In germline, CDR1 is KGHDR, CDR2 SFDVKD. V was trimmed by 7 bases and J by 4 bases, leaving 7 bases between them. CDR3 sequence (DNA): TGTGCCACCAGAGACAGGTACAATGAGCAGTTCTTC. It encodes CATRDRYNEQFF.

In its sample, this clone was seen a few times. This chain links TRBV10-2 with TRBJ1-1; 8 nucleotides agree with TRBD1. The CDR3 has 15 amino acids. Trimming removed 6 bases from V and 0 bases from J; junction bases left unmatched: 6. In germline, CDR1 is WSHSY, CDR2 SAAADI. This CDR3 is CASRGQELMNTEAFF. The CDR3 DNA is TGCGCCAGCAGGGGACAGGAATTAATGAACACTGAAGCTTTCTTT.

This rearrangement joins TRBV3-1 (or the pseudogene TRBV3-2) to TRBJ1-4, with a weak D call TRBD1 (6 bases). Germline CDR1 LGHDT, CDR2 YNNKEL (reference sequence). V was pared by 4 bases and J by 11 bases, with 20 bases between. This CDR3 comprises 15 residues. The CDR3 sequence is CASSPSDGQTGKLFF. The CDR3 DNA follows: TGTGCCAGCAGCCCCTCAGACGGACAGACCGGGAAACTGTTTTTT.

As DNA, the CDR3 is TGTGCCAGCAGCGTCCGGGGGGGACCCCGGGCTAGCACAGATACGCAGTATTTT. Translated: CASSVRGGPRASTDTQYF. This chain links TRBV9 with TRBJ2-3; the match to TRBD2 covers 8 bases. CDR3 length equals 18 residues. Losses at the gene ends were 2 bases for V and 0 bases for J; bases not matched to a gene: 11. CDR1 and CDR2 (germline): SGDLS, YYNGEE.

The V call is TRBV19, the J call TRBJ2-7; tentatively, D is TRBD1 (6 bases). Trimming cost V 4 bases and J 6 bases, with 13 bases left between them. This CDR3 contains 13 residues. Germline loops: CDR1 LNHDA, CDR2 SQIVND (reference sequence). This CDR3 reads CASSNRENSEQYV. DNA of the CDR3: TGTGCCAGTAGTAACAGGGAGAACAGCGAGCAGTACGTC.

This CDR3 reads CASSQVIGLRYNSPLHF. Written as DNA, the CDR3 is TGTGCCAGCAGCCAAGTCATTGGACTCCGCTATAATTCACCCCTCCACTTT. The chain recombines TRBV3-1 (or the pseudogene TRBV3-2) with TRBJ1-6; D not resolved. The CDR3 length is 17 residues. The germline gives CDR1 LGHDT, CDR2 YNNKEL (reference sequence). The germline V and J ends were trimmed by 1 base and 3 bases, with 13 bases remaining between them.

V is TRBV10-1 and J is TRBJ2-7, with 7 bases identical to TRBD2. The CDR3 sequence is 15 residues long. After removal of 9 bases from V and 0 bases from J, the junction contained 11 bases not matched to a gene. Germline CDR1 WNHNN, CDR2 SYGVQD (reference sequence). CDR3 in amino acids: CASSGGNKHSYEQYV. The CDR3 DNA reads as TGCGCCAGTTCGGGGGGTAACAAGCACTCCTACGAGCAGTACGTC.

The J gene is TRBJ2-1, the V gene TRBV5-4; no definite D call. The germline V and J ends were trimmed by 4 bases and 4 bases, with 15 bases remaining between them. The CDR3 length is 15 residues. Looked up from germline, CDR1 is SGHNT and CDR2 is YYREEE (reference sequence). CDR3 nucleotide sequence: TGTGCCAGCAGCGGCGGTGTAGCAGAGTACAATGAGCAGTTCTTC. Its protein product is CASSGGVAEYNEQFF.

The chain couples TRBV6-1 to TRBJ1-2, with TRBD1 identical over 11 bases. This CDR3 has 15 residues. The ends lost 0 bases at V and 7 bases at J; junction bases unmatched: 4. Germline CDR1 reads MNHNS; CDR2 reads SASEGT. The CDR3 is CASSEARTGGGGYTF. The CDR3 DNA follows: TGTGCCAGCAGTGAAGCCAGGACAGGGGGCGGTGGCTACACCTTC.

This clone was counted between two and nine times. The V and J genes are TRBV13 and TRBJ1-3; D gene unclear. The CDR3 runs 14 residues. Trimming cost V 3 bases and J 0 bases, with 6 bases left between them. Germline CDR1 and CDR2: PRHDT and FYEKMQ (reference sequence). CDR3 coding DNA: TGTGCCAGCAGCTTCAGTTCCTCTGGAAACACCATATATTTT. Protein: CASSFSSSGNTIYF.

This clone occurred a few times. The chain joins TRBV27 to TRBJ1-5; D is perhaps TRBD1 (6 bases). The CDR3 is made up of 17 amino acids. In germline, CDR1 is MNHEY, CDR2 SMNVEV (reference sequence). V lost 7 bases to trimming and J lost 0 bases, with 19 bases between them. CDR3 in amino acids: CASTFPGHRYSNQPQHF. CDR3 nucleotide sequence: TGTGCCAGCACCTTCCCGGGACACCGATATAGCAATCAGCCCCAGCATTTT.